This T cell receptor beta chain was recorded in a study of blood T cells in healthy people across ages. Study overall: Template switching captured about one barcoded beta molecule per two T cells. Broader study findings: There were more naive CD4+ cells and higher diversity in long-lived donors than in aged donors.

Those donating, healthy Caucasian individuals from Russia, were aged about 6 to 95. This CDR3 region has 13 residues. The J segment lost 6 bases and the V segment lost 3 bases, leaving 6 bases of the junction unmatched. The germline CDR1 and CDR2 sequences are DFQATT and SNEGSKA (reference sequence). A note on this clonotype: Antigen: not known.

Next came a second PCR, run for about 7 to 12 cycles, which used a sample-barcoded 5' primer along with a J-beta primer mix. The template-switch adaptor, which had 12 random nucleotides, put a tag on each cDNA molecule. TCRdb re-called the 5' RACE reads with MiXCR, one entry per CDR3 protein. The data show about 940,000 distinct CDR3 sequences, with about 44% seen just once and around 15% held by the top ten. This chain uses TRBV20-1 with TRBJ2-7; 9 nucleotides match TRBD1. This receptor was identified in a man aged 25 to 45 in good health. Sequences were obtained from blood. CDR3 loop: CSASRGQGGEQYF. CDR3 DNA sequence: TGCAGTGCTAGTAGGGGACAGGGAGGCGAGCAGTACTTC.